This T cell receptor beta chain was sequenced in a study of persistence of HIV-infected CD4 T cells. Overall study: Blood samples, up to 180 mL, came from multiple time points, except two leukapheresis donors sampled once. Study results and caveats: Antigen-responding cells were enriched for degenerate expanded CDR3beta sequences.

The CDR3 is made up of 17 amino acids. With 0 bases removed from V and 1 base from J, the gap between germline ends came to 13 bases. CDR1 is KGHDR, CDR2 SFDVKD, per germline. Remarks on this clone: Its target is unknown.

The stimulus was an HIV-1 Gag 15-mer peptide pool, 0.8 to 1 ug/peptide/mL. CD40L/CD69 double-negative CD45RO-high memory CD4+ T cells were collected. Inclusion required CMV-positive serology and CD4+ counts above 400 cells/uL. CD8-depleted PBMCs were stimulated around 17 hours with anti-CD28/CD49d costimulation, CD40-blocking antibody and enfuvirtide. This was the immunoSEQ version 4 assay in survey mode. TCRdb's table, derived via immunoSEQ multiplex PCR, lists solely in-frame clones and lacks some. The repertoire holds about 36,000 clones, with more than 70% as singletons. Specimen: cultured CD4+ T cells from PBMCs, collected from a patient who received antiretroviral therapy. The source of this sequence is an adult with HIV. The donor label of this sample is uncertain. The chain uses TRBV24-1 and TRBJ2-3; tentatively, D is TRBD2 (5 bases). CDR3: CATSDLRGGARTDTQYF. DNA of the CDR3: TGTGCCACCAGTGATTTGCGGGGTGGCGCCCGCACAGATACGCAGTATTTT.